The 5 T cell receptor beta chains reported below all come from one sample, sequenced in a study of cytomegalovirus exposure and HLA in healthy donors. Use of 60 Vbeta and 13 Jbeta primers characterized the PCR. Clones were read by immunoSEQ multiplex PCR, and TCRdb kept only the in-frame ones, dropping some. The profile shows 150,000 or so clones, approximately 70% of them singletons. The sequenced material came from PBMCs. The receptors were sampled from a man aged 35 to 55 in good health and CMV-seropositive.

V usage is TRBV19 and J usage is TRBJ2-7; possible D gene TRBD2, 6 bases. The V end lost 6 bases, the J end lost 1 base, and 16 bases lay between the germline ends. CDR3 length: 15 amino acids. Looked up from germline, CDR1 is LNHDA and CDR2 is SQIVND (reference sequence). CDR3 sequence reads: CASSHRSGSSYEQYF. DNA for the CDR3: TGTGCCAGTAGCCATCGCAGCGGGTCTTCCTACGAGCAGTACTTC. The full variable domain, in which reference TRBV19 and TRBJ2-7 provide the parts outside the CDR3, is DGGITQSPKYLFRKEGQNVTLSCEQNLNHDAMYWYRQDPGQGLRLIYYSQIVNDFQKGDIAEGYSVSREKKESFPLTVTSAQKNPTAFYLCASSHRSGSSYEQYFGPGTRLTVT.

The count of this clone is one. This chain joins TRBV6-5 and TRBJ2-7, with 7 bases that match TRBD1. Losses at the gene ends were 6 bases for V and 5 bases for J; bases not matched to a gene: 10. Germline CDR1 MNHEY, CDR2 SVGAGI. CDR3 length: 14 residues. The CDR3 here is CASSSAQTGNEQYF. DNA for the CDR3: TGTGCCAGCAGCTCGGCCCAGACAGGGAACGAGCAGTACTTC.

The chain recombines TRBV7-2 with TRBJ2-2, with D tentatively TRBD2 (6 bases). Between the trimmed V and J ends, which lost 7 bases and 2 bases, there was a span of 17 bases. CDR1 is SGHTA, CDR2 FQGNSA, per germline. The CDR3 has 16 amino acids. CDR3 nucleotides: TGTGCCAGCATCCCGCGAGGCGGGGATAACACCGGGGAGCTGTTTTTT. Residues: CASIPRGGDNTGELFF.

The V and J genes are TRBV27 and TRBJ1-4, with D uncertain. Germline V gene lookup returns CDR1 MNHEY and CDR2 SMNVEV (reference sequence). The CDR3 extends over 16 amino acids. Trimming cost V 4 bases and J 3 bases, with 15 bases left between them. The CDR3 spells CASSSTIRGSNEKLFF. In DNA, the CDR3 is TGTGCCAGCAGTTCCACAATCCGGGGTTCTAATGAAAAACTGTTTTTT.

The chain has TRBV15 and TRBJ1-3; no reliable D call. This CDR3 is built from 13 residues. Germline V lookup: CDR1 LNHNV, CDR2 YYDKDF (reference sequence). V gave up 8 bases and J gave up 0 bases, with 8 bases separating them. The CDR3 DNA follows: TGTGCCACCCGAGGCGGCTCTGGAAACACCATATATTTT. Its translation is CATRGGSGNTIYF.